These 22 T cell receptor beta chains were all obtained from the same sample, sequenced in a study of blood T cell repertoires in COVID-19. Assay: immunoSEQ multiplex PCR; the TCRdb copy retains only in-frame clones and omits some. The data hold about 220,000 clones, with approximately 81% observed a single time. Sequencing was performed on peripheral blood. These receptor sequences come from a woman aged 55 to 70 who had recovered from COVID-19.

V gene TRBV6-5 combines with J gene TRBJ2-1; 8 bases map to TRBD1. CDR1 MNHEY and CDR2 SVGAGI come from the germline V gene. This CDR3 spans 15 amino acids. V lost 7 bases and J lost 1; bases outside the gene matches: 6. The CDR3 DNA is TGTGCCAGCATCCGGACAGGGTCATCCTACAATGAGCAGTTCTTC. This encodes CASIRTGSSYNEQFF.

The rearrangement links TRBV7-2 to TRBJ2-5, with D perhaps TRBD2 (6 bases). Trimming cost V 1 base and J 5 bases, with 23 bases left between them. CDR1 and CDR2 (germline): SGHTA, FQGNSA. The CDR3 is made up of 18 amino acids. The CDR3 DNA sequence: TGTGCCAGCAGCTTAGAAAGAAGGACTACCCCGACGTTGGAGACCCAGTACTTC. Residues: CASSLERRTTPTLETQYF.

The chain joins TRBV5-1 to TRBJ2-7, with 10 bases fitting TRBD1. This CDR3 region has 16 residues. Germline CDR1 is SGHRS and CDR2 is YFSETQ. V shed 4 bases and J 2 bases; nucleotides not matched to a gene: 9. The CDR3 sequence: CASSAFRDRGTYEQYF. The DNA of the CDR3 is TGCGCCAGCAGCGCGTTCCGGGACAGGGGAACCTACGAGCAGTACTTC.

The V call is TRBV7-3, the J call TRBJ1-1; D ambiguous. The CDR3 has 13 residues. Trimming stripped 4 bases from V and 1 base from J, with 7 bases between. Germline assignment: CDR1 SGHTA and CDR2 FQGTGA. Here the CDR3 reads CASSSNGNTEAFF. As DNA, the CDR3 is TGTGCCAGCAGCTCCAACGGGAACACTGAAGCTTTCTTT.

This clone was counted many times. The chain joins TRBV7-9 to TRBJ1-4, with 10 bases fitting TRBD1. There are 16 residues in the CDR3. V was clipped by 5 bases and J by 5 bases; unmatched bases: 8. Germline V lookup: CDR1 SEHNR, CDR2 FQNEAQ (reference sequence). CDR3 residues: CASSPAGTGANEKLFF. The CDR3 nucleotides are TGTGCCAGCAGCCCCGCCGGGACAGGGGCCAATGAAAAACTGTTTTTT. Using reference TRBV7-9 and TRBJ1-4 for the parts outside the CDR3, the full variable domain is DTGVSQNPRHKITKRGQNVTFRCDPISEHNRLYWYRQTLGQGPEFLTYFQNEAQLEKSRLLSDRFSAERPKGSFSTLEIQRTEQGDSAMYLCASSPAGTGANEKLFFGSGTQLSVL.

V gene TRBV5-6 combines with J gene TRBJ1-2; D is perhaps TRBD1 (5 bases). The CDR3 consists of 10 residues. CDR1 SGHDT and CDR2 YYEEEE come from the germline V gene. CDR3 DNA sequence: TGTGTAGGGGTTAACTATGGCTACACCTTC. It encodes CVGVNYGYTF.

The chain couples TRBV6-5 to TRBJ2-7, with D tentatively TRBD2 (6 bases). The length of the CDR3 is 13 residues. Germline V gives CDR1 MNHEY, CDR2 SVGAGI. V lost 6 bases and J 3 bases, leaving 12 bases between the germline ends. DNA of the CDR3: TGTGCCAGCAGGCCTCCGGGGGACTACGAGCAGTACTTC. It specifies CASRPPGDYEQYF.

This sequence joins TRBV2 and TRBJ2-7, with a possible D match to TRBD1 (6 bases). V lost 6 bases and J lost 0, with 15 bases in between. The CDR3 extends over 15 amino acids. The germline V gene has CDR1 SNHLY and CDR2 FYNNEI. The CDR3 loop reads CASRAGEYHSYEQYF. The DNA of the CDR3 is TGTGCCAGCAGGGCAGGGGAATATCACTCCTACGAGCAGTACTTC.

The chain has TRBV9 and TRBJ2-3, with D unresolved. The CDR3 totals 16 residues. CDR1 is SGDLS and CDR2 is YYNGEE in the germline V gene. Trimming stripped 6 bases from V and 3 bases from J, with 20 bases between. The CDR3 protein is CASKRSDLVVTDTQYF. The CDR3 DNA reads as TGTGCCAGCAAACGCAGCGATCTGGTAGTAACAGATACGCAGTATTTT.

The sample holds a few counts of this clone. The chain combines TRBV5-6 with TRBJ1-1, with 9 bases matching TRBD1. This CDR3 spans 14 amino acids. CDR1 and CDR2 from the germline V gene are SGHDT and YYEEEE. The V and J ends lost 4 bases and 4 bases, in that order; junction bases with no gene match: 5. DNA of the CDR3: TGTGCCAGCAGCCTACAGGGGGCAGGCACTGAAGCTTTCTTT. Translated, it gives CASSLQGAGTEAFF.

This clone showed up just once. The gene calls are TRBV7-8 and TRBJ1-5; 7 bases agree with TRBD1. CDR3 length: 16 amino acids. The ends lost 1 base at V and 4 bases at J; junction bases unmatched: 7. Germline V gene sequence: CDR1 SGHVS, CDR2 FQNEAQ. CDR3 sequence: CASSLVRGQLNQPQHF. The CDR3 DNA sequence: TGTGCCAGCAGCTTAGTAAGGGGACAGCTAAATCAGCCCCAGCATTTT.

This sequence joins TRBV7-6 and TRBJ1-2; 7 bases align to TRBD1. After removal of 1 base from V and 5 bases from J, the junction contained 13 bases not matched to a gene. The CDR3 totals 17 residues. Germline assignment: CDR1 SGHVS and CDR2 FNYEAQ. The DNA of the CDR3 is TGTGCCAGCAGCTTAGGATTTGGGGACAGATCCCGATATGGCTACACCTTC. Its protein is CASSLGFGDRSRYGYTF. Full variable domain (rest looked up from reference TRBV7-6 and TRBJ1-2): GAGVSQSPRYKVTKRGQDVALRCDPISGHVSLYWYRQALGQGPEFLTYFNYEAQQDKSGLPNDRFSAERPEGSISTLTIQRTEQRDSAMYRCASSLGFGDRSRYGYTFGSGTRLTVV.

V usage is TRBV4-1 and J usage is TRBJ2-7, with 7 nucleotides matching TRBD2. The trim removed 4 bases at V and 1 base at J, leaving 4 bases unmatched. Germline CDR1 MGHRA, CDR2 YSYEKL. This CDR3 spans 14 amino acids. Here the CDR3 reads CASSPWGGSYEQYF. CDR3 bases: TGCGCCAGCAGCCCCTGGGGGGGTTCCTACGAGCAGTACTTC.

The genes are TRBV6-4 and TRBJ1-2; TRBD1 agrees at 7 bases. Germline CDR1 and CDR2: MRHNA and SNTAGT. CDR3 length equals 14 residues. Germline trimming cut 6 bases from V and 7 bases from J; bases unmatched to any gene: 11. The CDR3 DNA is TGTGCCAGCAGACCCGGGACAGACAAAGCTGGCTACACCTTC. Translation: CASRPGTDKAGYTF.

The chain links TRBV11-2 to TRBJ2-5; TRBD2 matches at 10 bases. With 5 bases clipped from V and 3 bases from J, the junction kept 15 bases outside the gene matches. Germline CDR1 is SGHAT and CDR2 is FQNNGV. The CDR3 has 18 residues. The CDR3: CASSAGTGTLAGEETQYF. The CDR3 nucleotides read TGTGCCAGCAGCGCCGGGACAGGAACTCTAGCGGGGGAAGAGACCCAGTACTTC.

This clone was seen only a few times. The chain has TRBV7-9 and TRBJ1-1; D is uncertain. Germline CDR1 is SEHNR and CDR2 is FQNEAQ (reference sequence). V lost 1 base to trimming and J lost 9 bases, with 12 bases between them. The CDR3 length is 13 residues. Here the CDR3 reads CASSLDWQSKAFF. The CDR3 DNA is TGTGCCAGCAGCTTAGATTGGCAATCAAAAGCTTTCTTT.

The chain carries TRBV4-1 and TRBJ2-1; 7 bases fit TRBD1. CDR1 and CDR2 from the germline V gene are MGHRA and YSYEKL. This CDR3 has 18 amino acids. V dropped 2 bases and J dropped 4; count of bases not matched to a gene: 14. The DNA for the CDR3 is TGCGCCAGCAGCCAAACGTATACCGGGACAGACTATTACAATGAGCAGTTCTTC. Translation: CASSQTYTGTDYYNEQFF.

V usage is TRBV5-5 and J usage is TRBJ2-1; D possibly corresponds to TRBD2 (6 bases). The CDR3 has 13 residues. CDR1 and CDR2 from the germline V gene are SGHKS and YYEKEE (reference sequence). Deletions cut 4 bases from V and 4 bases from J, with 9 bases between. DNA for the CDR3: TGTGCCAGCAGCCCGGGGACTTACAATGAGCAGTTCTTC. This translates into CASSPGTYNEQFF.

The J gene is TRBJ2-5, the V gene TRBV2, with 7 bases fitting TRBD2. The ends lost 8 bases at V and 2 bases at J; junction bases unmatched: 11. Germline CDR1 is SNHLY and CDR2 is FYNNEI. CDR3 length: 15 amino acids. The CDR3 region is CASEGLRILQETQYF. In DNA, the CDR3 is TGTGCCAGCGAGGGACTACGTATCCTTCAAGAGACCCAGTACTTC.

The DNA for the CDR3 is TGTGCCAGCTCACCACCGGGCGCCTCCTACGAGCAGTACTTC. This gives the protein CASSPPGASYEQYF. The chain carries TRBV18 and TRBJ2-7; D is unclear. Deletions cut 0 bases from V and 0 bases from J, with 6 bases between. This CDR3 has 14 residues. Germline V gene data show CDR1 as KGHSH and CDR2 as LQKENI.

CDR3 loop: CASSVGGSEQYF. CDR3 DNA: TGTGCCAGCAGCGTAGGAGGGTCCGAGCAGTACTTC. V and J are TRBV9 and TRBJ2-7; D is perhaps TRBD2 (5 bases). The CDR3 runs 12 residues. Looked up from germline, CDR1 is SGDLS and CDR2 is YYNGEE. The V gene lost 0 bases and the J gene lost 6 bases, with 7 bases spanning the gap.

The chain uses TRBV11-2 and TRBJ2-3, with D perhaps TRBD1 (5 bases). CDR1 is SGHAT and CDR2 is FQNNGV in the germline V gene. Trimming took 5 bases from V and 4 from J, leaving 16 bases between them. The CDR3 is 15 amino acids. The CDR3 is CASSRQLIQPDTQYF. The DNA of the CDR3 is TGTGCCAGCAGCAGACAGTTAATTCAGCCAGATACGCAGTATTTT.